This record looks at one T cell receptor (beta chain) sequence and its context. Its cognate antigen is unknown. Additional DNA sequences in this sample encode the identical CDR3. The data are from a study of cytomegalovirus exposure and HLA in healthy donors. Study as a whole: The Caucasian-associated ancestry cluster contained 65% to 85% of the 398 genotyped donors.

PCR employed 60 Vbeta and 13 Jbeta primers. TCRdb's table, derived via immunoSEQ multiplex PCR, lists solely in-frame clones and lacks some. This table has some 190,000 clones, 65% to 85% appearing once. The V and J ends lost 2 bases and 1 base respectively, with 7 bases between them. CDR3 length equals 13 residues. The germline CDR1 and CDR2 sequences are SGHRS and YFSETQ. General study points: The classifier was said to identify cytomegalovirus status with high specificity and sensitivity. HLA restriction was apparent for most CMV-associated TCR beta chains in a later analysis.

The V gene is TRBV5-1, the J gene TRBJ2-7; D remains unclear. This clonotype was sampled from a girl under 18 in good health and CMV-seropositive. Sequences were obtained from PBMCs. The CDR3, as DNA: TGCGCCAGCAGCTTCACATCGTCCTACGAGCAGTACTTC. Translating gives CASSFTSSYEQYF.